This TCR beta chain was found in a study of blood T cell repertoires in COVID-19. Losses at the gene ends were 5 bases for V and 9 bases for J; bases not matched to a gene: 6. CDR1 is KGHSH and CDR2 is LQKENI in the germline V gene. CDR3 length: 15 amino acids. Here immunoSEQ multiplex PCR was the method, and the copy in TCRdb shows in-frame clones only, minus some. The sample has 370,000 or so clones; approximately 89% are singletons. Each participant's cohort was designated according to participant-reported clinical history. Cohort 3 donors were reported recovered after two negative PCRs, clearance, or symptom resolution.

The chain carries TRBV18 and TRBJ2-1; 14 bases map to TRBD2. This clonotype was sampled from a man aged 25 to 45 who had recovered from COVID-19. What was sequenced was PBMCs or T cells enriched from blood (not recorded which). The CDR3: CASSETSGGASEQFF. Here the CDR3 DNA reads TGTGCCAGCTCAGAGACTAGCGGGGGGGCCTCTGAGCAGTTCTTC.